The clone carrying this T cell receptor (beta chain) has a single count. Sequenced by immunoSEQ multiplex PCR; TCRdb stores in-frame clones only, minus some. The data show a few hundred thousand clones, 90% seen once. The sample comes from a study of blood T cell repertoires in COVID-19. Sequencing was carried out using peripheral blood. The TCR was taken from a woman aged 55-69 years with COVID-19, enrolled during active disease.

CDR3 sequence: CASSFGLAGTTYEQYF. CDR3 DNA: TGTGCCAGTAGTTTCGGACTAGCGGGGACCACCTACGAGCAGTACTTC. This chain links TRBV19 with TRBJ2-7, with TRBD2 matching over 12 bases. There are 16 residues in the CDR3. With V trimmed by 5 bases and J by 2 bases, 7 bases remained unmatched. The germline V gene has CDR1 LNHDA and CDR2 SQIVND (reference sequence).